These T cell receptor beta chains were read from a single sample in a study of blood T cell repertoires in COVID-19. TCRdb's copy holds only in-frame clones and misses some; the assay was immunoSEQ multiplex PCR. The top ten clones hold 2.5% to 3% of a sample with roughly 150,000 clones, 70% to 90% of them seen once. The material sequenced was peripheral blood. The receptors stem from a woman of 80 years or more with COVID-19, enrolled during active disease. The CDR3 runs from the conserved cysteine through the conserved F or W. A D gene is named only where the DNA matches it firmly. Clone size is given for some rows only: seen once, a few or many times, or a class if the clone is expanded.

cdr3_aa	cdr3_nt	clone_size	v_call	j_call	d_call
CASSESLGNLDEQYF	TGCGCCAGCAGTGAGTCGCTAGGAAACCTAGACGAGCAGTACTTC	few	TRBV10-1	TRBJ2-7	-
CAISSTGDTEAFF	TGTGCCATCAGTAGTACAGGGGACACTGAAGCTTTCTTT	-	TRBV10-3	TRBJ1-1	TRBD1
CASNQQGRAFF	TGTGCCAGCAATCAACAGGGGAGAGCTTTCTTT	-	TRBV6-5	TRBJ1-1	TRBD1
CASSPPYEWAYSTDTQYF	TGTGCCAGCTCACCACCGTACGAGTGGGCCTACAGCACAGATACGCAGTATTTT	-	TRBV18	TRBJ2-3	-
CASSLRRRGQLQETQYF	TGTGCCAGCAGCTTAAGGAGGCGGGGGCAATTACAAGAGACCCAGTACTTC	-	TRBV7-8	TRBJ2-5	-
CASRAGGYNEQFF	TGTGCCAGCAGGGCCGGGGGGTACAATGAGCAGTTCTTC	few	TRBV7-9	TRBJ2-1	TRBD2
CASSEAWTGALEQYF	TGCGCCAGCAGTGAAGCATGGACAGGGGCCTTGGAGCAGTACTTC	-	TRBV10-2	TRBJ2-7	TRBD1
CASSFFLTATGTEAFF	TGTGCCAGCAGCTTTTTCCTGACAGCAACGGGCACTGAAGCTTTCTTT	-	TRBV7-9	TRBJ1-1	-
CASSFSGGSNTGELFF	TGTGCCAGCAGTTTTTCAGGGGGATCGAACACCGGGGAGCTGTTTTTT	-	TRBV5-5	TRBJ2-2	TRBD1
CASSLKPSGGYVNEQFF	TGTGCCAGCAGCTTAAAGCCTAGCGGGGGGTACGTCAATGAGCAGTTCTTC	-	TRBV7-3	TRBJ2-1	TRBD2
CASSPDPQRDGYTF	TGTGCCAGCAGCCCGGACCCTCAGAGGGATGGCTACACCTTC	-	TRBV7-3	TRBJ1-2	-
CASSYADYPTYEQYF	TGTGCCAGCAGTTACGCGGACTACCCCACTTACGAGCAGTACTTC	-	TRBV6-2/TRBV6-3	TRBJ2-7	-
CASSPTGGGLTDTQYF	TGTGCCAGCAGCCCCACCGGCGGGGGCCTCACAGATACGCAGTATTTT	-	TRBV7-6	TRBJ2-3	-
CASSLELAAEQFF	TGTGCCAGCAGCTTAGAACTAGCAGCTGAGCAGTTCTTC	-	TRBV11-1	TRBJ2-1	-
CASSQESSGGTSTDTQYF	TGTGCCAGCAGCCAAGAGTCTAGCGGGGGGACTAGCACAGATACGCAGTATTTT	-	TRBV4-2	TRBJ2-3	TRBD2
CATSDLGLMGADTGELFF	TGTGCCACCAGTGATTTAGGCCTCATGGGGGCGGACACCGGGGAGCTGTTTTTT	-	TRBV24-1	TRBJ2-2	-
CASSLPHLPGQGWSQPQHF	TGTGCCAGCAGTTTACCACATCTACCCGGACAGGGCTGGAGTCAGCCCCAGCATTTT	once	TRBV27	TRBJ1-5	TRBD1
CASSQYRGSYEQYF	TGTGCCAGCAGCCAGTATAGGGGCTCCTACGAGCAGTACTTC	-	TRBV16	TRBJ2-7	-
CASSDQGATNEKLFF	TGTGCCAGCAGTGACCAGGGTGCAACTAATGAAAAACTGTTTTTT	once	TRBV27	TRBJ1-4	-
CAWTSTGVGYGYTF	TGTGCCTGGACCTCGACAGGGGTGGGCTATGGCTACACCTTC	-	TRBV30	TRBJ1-2	TRBD1
CASSGGIRQGATWGNTIYF	TGTGCCAGCAGCGGGGGGATAAGACAGGGAGCAACTTGGGGAAACACCATATATTTT	-	TRBV9	TRBJ1-3	TRBD1
CAISESAGEIDTQYF	TGTGCCATCAGTGAGTCGGCGGGGGAGATAGATACGCAGTATTTT	-	TRBV10-3	TRBJ2-3	TRBD2
CASSVGGLYQETQYF	TGTGCCAGCAGCGTAGGAGGACTATACCAAGAGACCCAGTACTTC	-	TRBV9	TRBJ2-5	-
CASSLHTGSSGANVLTF	TGTGCCAGTAGCCTCCACACGGGTAGCTCTGGGGCCAACGTCCTGACTTTC	-	TRBV19	TRBJ2-6	-
CASSLVGTGGAYEQYF	TGTGCCAGCAGCTTAGTCGGGACAGGGGGAGCCTACGAGCAGTACTTC	-	TRBV7-2	TRBJ2-7	TRBD1
CASSPRGGGSYNEQFF	TGTGCCAGCAGCCCTCGCGGAGGAGGCTCCTACAATGAGCAGTTCTTC	-	TRBV7-3	TRBJ2-1	-
CASSALARNENEKLFF	TGTGCCAGTAGTGCGTTGGCGAGGAATGAGAATGAAAAACTGTTTTTT	-	TRBV19	TRBJ1-4	-
CASSLRSQGFSYEQYF	TGTGCCAGCAGTTTACGCTCACAGGGGTTCTCCTACGAGCAGTACTTC	-	TRBV28	TRBJ2-7	TRBD1
CASISRQGRGEKLFF	TGTGCCAGCATTTCCCGACAGGGGCGAGGTGAAAAACTGTTTTTT	-	TRBV2	TRBJ1-4	TRBD1
CAWGRDRGSGRQYF	TGTGCCTGGGGTCGGGACAGGGGCAGTGGACGGCAGTACTTC	-	TRBV30	TRBJ2-7	TRBD1
CASSGTRGSNYGYTF	TGTGCCAGCAGTGGGACCCGGGGGTCTAACTATGGCTACACCTTC	few	TRBV2	TRBJ1-2	-
CASSQPLGTSGLTDTQYF	TGCGCCAGCAGCCAACCCCTCGGGACTAGCGGCCTGACAGATACGCAGTATTTT	-	TRBV4-1	TRBJ2-3	TRBD2
CASSSSRGAEQFF	TGTGCCAGCAGCTCTTCCCGGGGGGCTGAGCAGTTCTTC	-	TRBV7-3	TRBJ2-1	-
CASSPTGPSYNEQFF	TGTGCCAGCTCACCTACAGGTCCCTCCTACAATGAGCAGTTCTTC	-	TRBV18	TRBJ2-1	-
CASSDEPHSPLHF	TGTGCCAGCAGTGACGAGCCTCATTCACCCCTCCACTTT	-	TRBV2	TRBJ1-6	-
CASSLRYQPQHF	TGCGCCAGCAGTCTGAGGTATCAGCCCCAGCATTTT	once	TRBV10-2	TRBJ1-5	-
CSVASSGRGETQYF	TGCAGCGTTGCTTCAAGCGGGAGAGGAGAGACCCAGTACTTC	-	TRBV29-1	TRBJ2-5	TRBD2
CASGATGRYTEAFF	TGTGCTAGTGGGGCGACAGGGCGCTACACTGAAGCTTTCTTT	-	TRBV12-5	TRBJ1-1	TRBD1
CASSVNRGDGWYF	TGTGCCAGCAGTGTAAACAGGGGCGATGGGTGGTACTTC	-	TRBV2	TRBJ2-7	TRBD1
CATSRGQGVRYF	TGTGCCACCAGCAGAGGGCAGGGGGTGAGGTACTTC	-	TRBV15	TRBJ2-5	TRBD1
CASSPGLAGGPVETQYF	TGTGCCAGCAGCCCGGGACTAGCGGGGGGGCCAGTAGAGACCCAGTACTTC	-	TRBV5-6	TRBJ2-5	TRBD2
CASRAQGDTEAFF	TGTGCCAGTCGCGCGCAGGGTGACACTGAAGCTTTCTTT	-	TRBV5-4	TRBJ1-1	-
CASSQFPPGAGELFF	TGTGCCAGCAGCCAATTTCCCCCGGGGGCCGGGGAGCTGTTTTTT	-	TRBV14	TRBJ2-2	-
CASSPWGGNPGANVLTF	TGTGCCAGCAGTCCCTGGGGAGGGAATCCTGGGGCCAACGTCCTGACTTTC	-	TRBV6-2/TRBV6-3	TRBJ2-6	TRBD2
CASSFRTPKGSPLHF	TGTGCCAGCAGTTTTAGGACACCCAAGGGTTCACCCCTCCACTTT	-	TRBV28	TRBJ1-6	-